Sequencing of this T cell receptor (beta chain) was carried out in a study of blood T cell repertoires in COVID-19. CDR1 SGHNT and CDR2 YYREEE come from the germline V gene (reference sequence). With 6 bases removed from V and 4 bases from J, the gap between germline ends came to 26 bases. The length of the CDR3 is 17 residues. Generated by immunoSEQ multiplex PCR, the TCRdb table keeps only in-frame clones and is missing some. The sample has around 25,000 clones, roughly 85% seen once. Specimen: peripheral blood. The chain couples TRBV5-4 to TRBJ2-7; a weak D match, TRBD2 (8 bases). The receptor's source is a man aged 70-80 years in a cohort sampled during active COVID-19. The DNA for the CDR3 is TGTGCCAGCAAGCCACCCCCGGGACTAGGGGGCGTTTACGAGCAGTACTTC. Translating gives CASKPPPGLGGVYEQYF.